There are a few counts of the clone carrying this T cell receptor (beta chain). This record belongs to a study of spatial heterogeneity in lung cancer. TCRdb reprocessed the 5' RACE reads with MiXCR, giving one entry per CDR3 protein. The data show tens of thousands of distinct CDR3 sequences, about 5.9% seen once. The CDR3 length is 15 residues. Trimming cost V 0 bases and J 2 bases, with 10 bases left between them. Germline V gene data show CDR1 as MNHNS and CDR2 as SASEGT. Time point in this sample: sample taken at primary tumor resection. V gene TRBV6-1 combines with J gene TRBJ1-2, with unresolved D. The specimen was PBMCs, collected at surgery. The sequence came from a female donor with early-stage non-small cell lung cancer. The CDR3 region has the DNA TGTGCCAGCAGTGAAGCCTCTGACCGAAACTATGGCTACACCTTC. Translation gives CASSEASDRNYGYTF.